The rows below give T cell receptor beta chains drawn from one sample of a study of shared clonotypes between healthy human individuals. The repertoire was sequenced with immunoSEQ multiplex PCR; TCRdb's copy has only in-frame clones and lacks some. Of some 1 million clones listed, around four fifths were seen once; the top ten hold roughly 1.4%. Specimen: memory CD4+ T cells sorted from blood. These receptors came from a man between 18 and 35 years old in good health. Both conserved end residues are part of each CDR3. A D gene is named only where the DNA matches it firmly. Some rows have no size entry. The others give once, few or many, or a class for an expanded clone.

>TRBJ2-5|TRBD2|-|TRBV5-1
TGCGCCAGCAGCTTGGGCGGGGGGGCCATGGAGACCCAGTACTTC
CASSLGGGAMETQYF
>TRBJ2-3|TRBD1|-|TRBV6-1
TGTGCCAGCAGTGGATGGGACAGGGGAGGGGATACGCAGTATTTT
CASSGWDRGGDTQYF
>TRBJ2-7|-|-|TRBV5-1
TGCGCCAGCAGCTTGGGCCAACAGGGAACCTACGAGCAGTACTTC
CASSLGQQGTYEQYF
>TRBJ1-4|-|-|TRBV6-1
TGTGCCAGCGGGACGTCGCCAAATAATGAAAAACTGTTTTTT
CASGTSPNNEKLFF
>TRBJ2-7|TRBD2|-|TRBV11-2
TGTGCCAGCAGCTTCACCCGCGGACTAGCGGGGTTTTCCTACGAGCAGTACTTC
CASSFTRGLAGFSYEQYF
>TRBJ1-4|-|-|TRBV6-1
TGTGCCAGCAGTTTTACTAATGAAAAACTGTTTTTT
CASSFTNEKLFF
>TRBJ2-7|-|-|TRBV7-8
TGTGCCAGCAGTCCCGGGGACAACTCCTACGAGCAGTACTTC
CASSPGDNSYEQYF
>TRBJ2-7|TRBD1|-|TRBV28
TGTGCCAGCCGTGCTCGACAGGGGGGATACGAGCAGTACTTC
CASRARQGGYEQYF
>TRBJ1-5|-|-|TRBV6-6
TGTGCCAGCAGTTACGGGTCTAGTCTAGGCAATCAGCCCCAGCATTTT
CASSYGSSLGNQPQHF
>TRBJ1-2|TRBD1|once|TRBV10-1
TGCGCCAGCAGTGCTGACAGGGAGTTTGGCTACACCTTC
CASSADREFGYTF
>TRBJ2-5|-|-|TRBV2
TGTGCCAGCAGCAAAACACGGCAGGAGACCCAGTACTTC
CASSKTRQETQYF
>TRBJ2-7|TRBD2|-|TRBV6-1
TGTGCCAGCAGTGAATTCGGACTAGCGGTATCGTGGCAGTACTTC
CASSEFGLAVSWQYF
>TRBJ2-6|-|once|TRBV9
TGTGCCAGCAGCGCACCAGGGGACTCTGGGGCCAACGTCCTGACTTTC
CASSAPGDSGANVLTF
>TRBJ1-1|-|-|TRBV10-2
TGCGCCAGCAGTGGGTCGGCTGTCACTGAAGCTTTCTTT
CASSGSAVTEAFF
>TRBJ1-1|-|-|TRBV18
TGTGCCAGCTCACTACAACCCAAGGGGGACACTGAAGCTTTCTTT
CASSLQPKGDTEAFF
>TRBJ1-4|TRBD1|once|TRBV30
TGTGCCTGGGAAGCCGGGACAGGGGTAAAATCATATGAAAAACTGTTTTTT
CAWEAGTGVKSYEKLFF
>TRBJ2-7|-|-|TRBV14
TGTGCCAGCAGACACGTTCCCGGAGAGCAGTACTTC
CASRHVPGEQYF
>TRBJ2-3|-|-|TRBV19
TGTGCCAGTAGTAAGACTAGGGGGGATACGCAGTATTTT
CASSKTRGDTQYF
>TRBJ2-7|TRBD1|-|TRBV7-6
TGTGCCAGCAGCGCTCGGGACAGGAGTTACGAGCAGTACTTC
CASSARDRSYEQYF
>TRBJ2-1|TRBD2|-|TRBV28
TGTGCCAGCGGTTTGAGCGGGGGAGTCTCCTACAATGAGCAGTTCTTC
CASGLSGGVSYNEQFF
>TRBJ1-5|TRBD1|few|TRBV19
TGTGCCAGCGCGGACAGGGTAAATCAGCCCCAGCATTTT
CASADRVNQPQHF
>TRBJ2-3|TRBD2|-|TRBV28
TGTGCCAGCAGTTCACCTAGCGGGGAATACACAGATACGCAGTATTTT
CASSSPSGEYTDTQYF
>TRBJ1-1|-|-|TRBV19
TGTGCCAGTAGTATAGGAAGGGAGAACACTGAAGCTTTCTTT
CASSIGRENTEAFF
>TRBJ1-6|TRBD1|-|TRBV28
TGTGCCAGCAGGGATGGGACAGGGGGCGGGTCACCCCTCCACTTT
CASRDGTGGGSPLHF
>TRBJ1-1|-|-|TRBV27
TGTGCCAGCAGTTTAAACGGACCCACTGAAGCTTTCTTT
CASSLNGPTEAFF
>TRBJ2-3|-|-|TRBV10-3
TGTGCCACCTCTGATGTGGACAGGCAGTATTTT
CATSDVDRQYF
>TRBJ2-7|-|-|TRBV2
TGTGCCAGCAGGGGGGTATCCTACGAGCAGTACTTC
CASRGVSYEQYF
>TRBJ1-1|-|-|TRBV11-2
TGTGCCAGCAGCTTTGCCTTCGTTAGGAGGAACACTGAAGCTTTCTTT
CASSFAFVRRNTEAFF
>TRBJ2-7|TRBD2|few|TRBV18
TGTGCCAGCTCACCTCCGGGACTAGCGGCCTACGAGCAGTACTTC
CASSPPGLAAYEQYF
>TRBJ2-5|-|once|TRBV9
TGTGCCAGCAGCCCGGCCGGGGAGACCCAGTACTTC
CASSPAGETQYF
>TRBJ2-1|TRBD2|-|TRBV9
TGTGCCAGCAGCGTAGCCGGGACTAGCGGAGGGCCTGGGGGTGAGCAGTTCTTC
CASSVAGTSGGPGGEQFF
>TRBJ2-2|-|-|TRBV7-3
TGTGCCAGCAGCTTAGATCGATCCGGGGAGCTGTTTTTT
CASSLDRSGELFF
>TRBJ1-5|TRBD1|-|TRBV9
TGTGCCAGCAGTGAGGGACAGGGTGGGGGTCAGCCCCAGCATTTT
CASSEGQGGGQPQHF
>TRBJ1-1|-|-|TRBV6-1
TGTGCCAGCAGGAGGACTGAAGCTTTCTTT
CASRRTEAFF
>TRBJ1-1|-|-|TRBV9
TGTGCCAGCAGCCCGGGCCACAGGTACACTGAAGCTTTCTTT
CASSPGHRYTEAFF
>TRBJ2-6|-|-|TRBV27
TGTGCCAGCAGTTATCAGGGGGGACCCTTCTCTGGGGCCAACGTCCTGACTTTC
CASSYQGGPFSGANVLTF
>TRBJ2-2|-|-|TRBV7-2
TGTGCCAGCAGCTTATCCAGGGAAAACACCGGGGAGCTGTTTTTT
CASSLSRENTGELFF
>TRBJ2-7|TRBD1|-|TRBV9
TGTGCCAGCTCCCGGACAGGGTCCCACGAGCAGTACTTC
CASSRTGSHEQYF
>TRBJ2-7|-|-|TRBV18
TGTGCCAGCTCACCACCGGGGCAGGACTACGAGCAGTACTTC
CASSPPGQDYEQYF
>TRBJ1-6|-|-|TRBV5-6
TGTGCCAGCAGCTCGGATCTAGGGGGAACCTATAATTCACCCCTCCACTTT
CASSSDLGGTYNSPLHF
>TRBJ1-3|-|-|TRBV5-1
TGCGCCAGCAGCCTGGACGGTTACTCTGGAAACACCATATATTTT
CASSLDGYSGNTIYF
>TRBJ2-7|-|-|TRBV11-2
TGTGCCAGCAGCTTAGGCTACAGGGTCGGGTACGAGCAGTACTTC
CASSLGYRVGYEQYF